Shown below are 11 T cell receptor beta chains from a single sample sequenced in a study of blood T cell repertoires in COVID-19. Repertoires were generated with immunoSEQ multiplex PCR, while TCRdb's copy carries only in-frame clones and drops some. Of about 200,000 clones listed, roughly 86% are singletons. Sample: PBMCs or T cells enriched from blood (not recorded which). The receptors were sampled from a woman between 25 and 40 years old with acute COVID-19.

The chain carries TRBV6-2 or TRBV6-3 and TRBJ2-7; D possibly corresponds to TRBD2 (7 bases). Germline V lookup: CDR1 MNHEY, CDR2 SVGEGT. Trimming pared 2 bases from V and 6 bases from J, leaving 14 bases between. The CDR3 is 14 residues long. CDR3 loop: CASSYEGGQVEQYF. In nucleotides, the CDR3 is TGTGCCAGCAGTTACGAGGGGGGGCAGGTCGAGCAGTACTTC.

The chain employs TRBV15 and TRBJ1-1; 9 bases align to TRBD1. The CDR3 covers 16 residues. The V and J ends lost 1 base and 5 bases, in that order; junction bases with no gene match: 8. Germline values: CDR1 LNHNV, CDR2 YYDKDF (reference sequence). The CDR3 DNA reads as TGTGCCACCAGCAGAGGGCGGACAGGGGTGGGAACTGAAGCTTTCTTT. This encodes CATSRGRTGVGTEAFF.

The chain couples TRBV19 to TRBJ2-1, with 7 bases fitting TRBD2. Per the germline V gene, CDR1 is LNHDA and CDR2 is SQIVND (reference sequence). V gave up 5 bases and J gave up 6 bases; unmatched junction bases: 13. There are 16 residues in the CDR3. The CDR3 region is CASSPRAGRALNEQFF. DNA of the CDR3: TGTGCCAGTAGTCCTCGGGCGGGGAGGGCGCTCAATGAGCAGTTCTTC. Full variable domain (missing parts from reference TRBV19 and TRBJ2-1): DGGITQSPKYLFRKEGQNVTLSCEQNLNHDAMYWYRQDPGQGLRLIYYSQIVNDFQKGDIAEGYSVSREKKESFPLTVTSAQKNPTAFYLCASSPRAGRALNEQFFGPGTRLTVL.

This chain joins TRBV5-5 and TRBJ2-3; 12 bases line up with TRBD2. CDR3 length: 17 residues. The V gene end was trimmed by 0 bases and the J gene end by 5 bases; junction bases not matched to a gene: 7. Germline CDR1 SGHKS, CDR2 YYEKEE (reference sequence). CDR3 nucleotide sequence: TGTGCCAGCAGCTTGGTGGCTAGCGGGGGGGCTGAAGATACGCAGTATTTT. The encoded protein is CASSLVASGGAEDTQYF.

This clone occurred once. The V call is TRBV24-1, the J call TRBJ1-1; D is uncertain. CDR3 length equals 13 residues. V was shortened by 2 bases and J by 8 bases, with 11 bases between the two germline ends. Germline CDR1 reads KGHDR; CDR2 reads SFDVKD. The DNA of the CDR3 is TGTGCCACCAGTGATTCAGGTCTTGGCGAAGCTTTCTTT. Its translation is CATSDSGLGEAFF.

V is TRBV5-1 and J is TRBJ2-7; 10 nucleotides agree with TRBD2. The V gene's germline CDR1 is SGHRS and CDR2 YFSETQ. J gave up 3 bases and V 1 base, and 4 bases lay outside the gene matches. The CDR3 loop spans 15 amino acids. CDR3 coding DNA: TGCGCCAGCAGCTTGACTAGCGGGGCTGTCTACGAGCAGTACTTC. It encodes CASSLTSGAVYEQYF.

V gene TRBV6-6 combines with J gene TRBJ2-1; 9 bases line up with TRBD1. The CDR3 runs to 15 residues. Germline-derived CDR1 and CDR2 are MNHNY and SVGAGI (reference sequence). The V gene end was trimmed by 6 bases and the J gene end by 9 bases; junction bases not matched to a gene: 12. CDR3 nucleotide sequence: TGTGCCAGCAGCTCCCTAGGGGGACAGGGCGGTGAGCAGTTCTTC. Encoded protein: CASSSLGGQGGEQFF.

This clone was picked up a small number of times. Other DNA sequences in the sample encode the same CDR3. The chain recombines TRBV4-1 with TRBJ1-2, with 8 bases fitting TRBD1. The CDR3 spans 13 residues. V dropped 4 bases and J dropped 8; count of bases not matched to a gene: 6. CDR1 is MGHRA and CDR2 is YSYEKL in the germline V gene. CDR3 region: CASSPTGAGGYTF. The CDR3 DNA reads TGCGCCAGCAGCCCGACAGGGGCGGGGGGCTACACCTTC.

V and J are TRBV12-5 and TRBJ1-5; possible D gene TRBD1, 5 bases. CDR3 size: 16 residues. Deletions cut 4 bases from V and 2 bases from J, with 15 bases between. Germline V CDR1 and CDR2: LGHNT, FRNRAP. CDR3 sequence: CASGSGPWGGNQPQHF. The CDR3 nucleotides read TGTGCTAGTGGTTCCGGGCCCTGGGGGGGCAATCAGCCCCAGCATTTT.

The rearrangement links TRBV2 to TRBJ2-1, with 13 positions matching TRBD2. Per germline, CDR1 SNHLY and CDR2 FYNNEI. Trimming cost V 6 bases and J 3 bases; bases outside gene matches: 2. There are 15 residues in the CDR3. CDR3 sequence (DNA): TGTGCCAGCAGAGGACTAGCGGGGGACTACAATGAGCAGTTCTTC. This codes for CASRGLAGDYNEQFF.

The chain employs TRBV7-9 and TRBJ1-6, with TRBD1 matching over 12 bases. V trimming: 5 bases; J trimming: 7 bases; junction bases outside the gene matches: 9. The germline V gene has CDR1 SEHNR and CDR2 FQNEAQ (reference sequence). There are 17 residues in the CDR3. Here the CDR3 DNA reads TGTGCCAGCAGCGACGGGACAGGGGGCGCGGGGAATTCACCCCTCCACTTT. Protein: CASSDGTGGAGNSPLHF.